Following are 28 T cell receptor beta chains from one sample sequenced in a study of cytomegalovirus exposure and HLA in healthy donors. Sequencing was performed with immunoSEQ multiplex PCR; in TCRdb, only in-frame clones are kept and a portion is missing. The sample has about 140,000 clones, about four fifths seen once. Material: PBMCs. The receptors here all came from a woman younger than 45 in good health and CMV-seronegative.

This sequence joins TRBV27 and TRBJ2-2, with 11 bases fitting TRBD2. Germline V CDR1 and CDR2: MNHEY, SMNVEV (reference sequence). V lost 9 bases to trimming and J lost 4 bases; unmatched junction nucleotides: 4. The CDR3 sequence is 14 residues long. The CDR3 loop reads CASLAGGGTGELFF. The DNA for the CDR3 is TGTGCCAGTCTAGCGGGGGGAGGCACCGGGGAGCTGTTTTTT.

The chain joins TRBV2 to TRBJ1-1; D not resolved. V dropped 0 bases and J dropped 1 base, with 6 bases sitting between them. The CDR3 totals 14 residues. Germline assignment: CDR1 SNHLY and CDR2 FYNNEI. DNA for the CDR3: TGTGCCAGCAGTGAAGCCGGGAGGAACACTGAAGCTTTCTTT. This encodes CASSEAGRNTEAFF.

The gene calls are TRBV30 and TRBJ1-2, with a weak D call TRBD1 (6 bases). The germline CDR1 and CDR2 sequences are GTSNPN and SVGIG (reference sequence). Deletions cut 4 bases from V and 5 bases from J, with 20 bases between. CDR3 size: 15 residues. The DNA for the CDR3 is TGTGCCTGGACTCTTGGGACCCTAGGGGGTTATGGCTACACCTTC. Encoded protein: CAWTLGTLGGYGYTF.

This clone was picked up one time. The gene calls are TRBV7-2 and TRBJ1-2, with 11 bases fitting TRBD1. Germline CDR1 SGHTA, CDR2 FQGNSA. V lost 5 bases, J lost 4 bases, and 6 bases stayed unmatched. This CDR3 comprises 15 residues. The CDR3 loop reads CASSPGTGGAYGYTF. The CDR3 DNA is TGTGCCAGCAGCCCAGGGACAGGGGGTGCCTATGGCTACACCTTC. The whole variable domain, remainder taken from reference TRBV7-2 and TRBJ1-2, is GAGVSQSPSNKVTEKGKDVELRCDPISGHTALYWYRQSLGQGLEFLIYFQGNSAPDKSGLPSDRFSAERTGGSVSTLTIQRTQQEDSAVYLCASSPGTGGAYGYTFGSGTRLTVV.

The chain combines TRBV10-3 with TRBJ1-5; 8 bases fit TRBD1. Trimming took 8 bases from V and 7 from J; bases not matched to a gene: 10. Germline V CDR1 and CDR2: ENHRY, SYGVKD. The CDR3 is 14 amino acids. CDR3 nucleotides: TGTGCCATCTCGGACAGGGTAGAGAACCAGCCCCAGCATTTT. As protein: CAISDRVENQPQHF.

This clone was detected once. The chain has TRBV7-9 and TRBJ2-1; TRBD2 is a possible D gene (6 bases). The CDR3 is made up of 16 amino acids. Germline V gene data show CDR1 as SEHNR and CDR2 as FQNEAQ (reference sequence). Deletions cut 5 bases from V and 0 bases from J, with 14 bases between. The CDR3 is CASSDPRGSSYNEQFF. In DNA form, the CDR3 reads TGTGCCAGCAGCGACCCCCGGGGGAGCTCCTACAATGAGCAGTTCTTC. The full variable domain, in which reference TRBV7-9 and TRBJ2-1 provide the parts outside the CDR3, is DTGVSQNPRHKITKRGQNVTFRCDPISEHNRLYWYRQTLGQGPEFLTYFQNEAQLEKSRLLSDRFSAERPKGSFSTLEIQRTEQGDSAMYLCASSDPRGSSYNEQFFGPGTRLTVL.

CDR3 sequence (DNA): TGCGCCAGCAGCCAAGGACAGGGACTGGAAAAACTGTTTTTT. Translated, it gives CASSQGQGLEKLFF. The J gene is TRBJ1-4, the V gene TRBV5-1, with 8 positions matching TRBD1. Germline V gene lookup returns CDR1 SGHRS and CDR2 YFSETQ. The CDR3 consists of 14 residues. With 4 bases clipped from V and 8 bases from J, the junction kept 7 bases outside the gene matches.

The chain couples TRBV18 to TRBJ1-1; TRBD1 matches at 7 bases. Germline V gene sequence: CDR1 KGHSH, CDR2 LQKENI. After removal of 7 bases from V and 4 bases from J, the junction contained 6 bases not matched to a gene. This CDR3 is built from 13 residues. CDR3 region: CASLRQGLTEAFF. In DNA, the CDR3 is TGTGCCAGCTTGCGACAGGGTCTCACTGAAGCTTTCTTT.

This chain links TRBV6-5 with TRBJ2-6, with TRBD2 matching over 8 bases. The germline V gene has CDR1 MNHEY and CDR2 SVGAGI. The V and J ends lost 8 bases and 3 bases, in that order; junction bases with no gene match: 6. This CDR3 has 15 residues. CDR3 in amino acids: CASGRGGLGANVLTF. The DNA of the CDR3 is TGTGCCAGCGGCCGGGGGGGCCTTGGGGCCAACGTCCTGACTTTC.

The CDR3 protein is CASSPGGGRGNTEAFF. Here the CDR3 DNA reads TGTGCCAGTAGTCCAGGCGGGGGACGGGGGAACACTGAAGCTTTCTTT. The gene calls are TRBV19 and TRBJ1-1, with D tentatively TRBD1 (5 bases). The germline V gene has CDR1 LNHDA and CDR2 SQIVND (reference sequence). This CDR3 spans 16 amino acids. The V gene lost 5 bases and the J gene lost 1 base, with 17 bases spanning the gap. Complete variable domain (other parts from reference TRBV19 and TRBJ1-1): DGGITQSPKYLFRKEGQNVTLSCEQNLNHDAMYWYRQDPGQGLRLIYYSQIVNDFQKGDIAEGYSVSREKKESFPLTVTSAQKNPTAFYLCASSPGGGRGNTEAFFGQGTRLTVV.

Written as DNA, the CDR3 is TGTGCCAGCTCACCAGTGGGACAGGGGATGGATGGCTACACCTTC. Translated: CASSPVGQGMDGYTF. V is TRBV18 and J is TRBJ1-2; 10 bases map to TRBD1. The CDR3 totals 15 residues. V lost 2 bases, J lost 6 bases, and 6 bases stayed unmatched. The germline V gene encodes CDR1 KGHSH and CDR2 LQKENI.

The gene calls are TRBV18 and TRBJ1-5; tentatively, D is TRBD1 (6 bases). The CDR3 runs 16 residues. Germline V gene data show CDR1 as KGHSH and CDR2 as LQKENI. The V and J ends lost 3 bases and 1 base respectively, with 13 bases between them. The CDR3 region has the DNA TGTGCCAGCTCACCCCCGGACAGTTTAAGCAATCAGCCCCAGCATTTT. It codes for CASSPPDSLSNQPQHF.

The chain employs TRBV7-9 and TRBJ1-2; D unresolved. The CDR3 loop spans 12 amino acids. The ends were cut back, 2 bases at V and 8 bases at J, with 9 bases in the middle. Germline values: CDR1 SEHNR, CDR2 FQNEAQ (reference sequence). This chain's CDR3 is CASSLNGLGYTF. In nucleotides, the CDR3 is TGTGCCAGCAGCTTAAACGGACTCGGCTACACCTTC.

The chain joins TRBV7-2 to TRBJ1-4; 8 positions match TRBD1. V was pared by 6 bases and J by 8 bases, with 14 bases of the junction left unmatched. This CDR3 is built from 16 residues. The V gene's germline CDR1 is SGHTA and CDR2 FQGNSA. CDR3 nucleotide sequence: TGTGCCAGCAGATCGGGTACAGGGGGGATCATAGAAAAACTGTTTTTT. Translated, it gives CASRSGTGGIIEKLFF. Variable domain in full (rest from reference TRBV7-2 and TRBJ1-4): GAGVSQSPSNKVTEKGKDVELRCDPISGHTALYWYRQSLGQGLEFLIYFQGNSAPDKSGLPSDRFSAERTGGSVSTLTIQRTQQEDSAVYLCASRSGTGGIIEKLFFGSGTQLSVL.

The chain couples TRBV7-2 to TRBJ1-2; the D gene is possibly TRBD1 (6 bases). V shed 5 bases and J shed 1 base, with 11 bases lying between them. The CDR3 covers 14 residues. CDR1 and CDR2 (germline): SGHTA, FQGNSA. Here the CDR3 reads CASSARGDNYGYTF. CDR3 DNA sequence: TGTGCCAGCAGCGCCAGGGGCGATAACTATGGCTACACCTTC.

V usage is TRBV6-5 and J usage is TRBJ1-2; D ambiguous. The CDR3 sequence is 10 residues long. The V end lost 7 bases, the J end lost 7 bases, and 7 bases lay between the germline ends. CDR1 is MNHEY, CDR2 SVGAGI, per germline. The CDR3 here is CASNQAGYTF. The CDR3 nucleotides read TGTGCCAGCAATCAAGCTGGCTACACCTTC.

The chain links TRBV4-2 to TRBJ2-2; 9 bases are shared with TRBD2. V lost 0 bases and J lost 1; bases outside the gene matches: 12. This CDR3 contains 20 residues. Germline V gene lookup returns CDR1 LGHNA and CDR2 YNFKEQ. As DNA, the CDR3 is TGTGCCAGCAGCCAAGATATGGGTAGCGGGGGCCGGGGGAACACCGGGGAGCTGTTTTTT. Its protein product is CASSQDMGSGGRGNTGELFF.

The chain couples TRBV28 to TRBJ1-1; 7 bases line up with TRBD1. V lost 7 bases to trimming and J lost 3 bases; unmatched junction nucleotides: 14. CDR3 length: 16 amino acids. CDR1 and CDR2 from the germline V gene are MDHEN and SYDVKM. The CDR3 region is CASTRTTGARDTEAFF. In DNA, the CDR3 is TGTGCCAGCACCCGGACAACAGGGGCAAGAGACACTGAAGCTTTCTTT.

CDR3 coding DNA: TGTGCCAGTAAGGGGACGGCAGGGGCCTACGAGCAGTACTTC. Translation: CASKGTAGAYEQYF. The chain uses TRBV19 and TRBJ2-7, with D possibly being TRBD1 (6 bases). With 7 bases removed from V and 2 bases from J, the gap between germline ends came to 15 bases. Looked up from germline, CDR1 is LNHDA and CDR2 is SQIVND (reference sequence). The CDR3 has 14 amino acids.

This rearrangement joins TRBV7-8 to TRBJ1-2; 8 bases are shared with TRBD1. CDR1 SGHVS and CDR2 FQNEAQ come from the germline V gene. The CDR3 runs to 14 residues. Unmatched junction bases numbered 3, after V lost 2 bases and J lost 4 bases. The chain's CDR3 is CASSLRQGRYGYTF. In DNA form, the CDR3 reads TGTGCCAGCAGCTTAAGACAGGGGCGCTATGGCTACACCTTC. Filled out from reference TRBV7-8 and TRBJ1-2, the complete variable domain reads GAGVSQSPRYKVAKRGQDVALRCDPISGHVSLFWYQQALGQGPEFLTYFQNEAQLDKSGLPSDRFFAERPEGSVSTLKIQRTQQEDSAVYLCASSLRQGRYGYTFGSGTRLTVV.

The V gene is TRBV5-5, the J gene TRBJ2-7, with 7 bases fitting TRBD2. Germline CDR1 is SGHKS and CDR2 is YYEKEE (reference sequence). The CDR3 sequence is 14 residues long. V shed 2 bases, J shed 5 bases, and the junction held 7 bases outside the gene matches. The CDR3 reads CASSFSSRGDEQYF. CDR3 coding DNA: TGTGCCAGCAGCTTTTCATCCCGGGGGGACGAGCAGTACTTC.

V is TRBV9 and J is TRBJ1-2; 7 bases fit TRBD1. Losses at the gene ends were 2 bases for V and 7 bases for J; bases not matched to a gene: 8. Germline CDR1 SGDLS, CDR2 YYNGEE. This CDR3 is built from 14 residues. The CDR3 bases are TGTGCCAGCAGCGTTTTAGGGGGCGTCGGTGGCTACACCTTC. It specifies CASSVLGGVGGYTF.

The chain recombines TRBV5-1 with TRBJ2-3, with 9 bases fitting TRBD1. With V trimmed by 4 bases and J by 2 bases, 8 bases remained unmatched. The CDR3 contains 16 residues. Germline values: CDR1 SGHRS, CDR2 YFSETQ. CDR3 sequence (DNA): TGCGCCAGCAGCCGTTCCGGGACAGGGCACACAGATACGCAGTATTTT. Encoded protein: CASSRSGTGHTDTQYF.

V and J are TRBV5-1 and TRBJ1-2, with D unresolved. Germline V gene data show CDR1 as SGHRS and CDR2 as YFSETQ. V lost 2 bases to trimming and J lost 1 base, with 6 bases between them. This CDR3 region has 13 residues. CDR3 residues: CASSFEGNYGYTF. For the CDR3, the DNA is TGCGCCAGCAGCTTCGAGGGTAACTATGGCTACACCTTC.

At least ten counts were recorded for this clone. This rearrangement joins TRBV6-1 to TRBJ2-7; D possibly corresponds to TRBD2 (5 bases). This CDR3 is 14 amino acids long. Trimming took 2 bases from V and 2 from J, leaving 10 bases between them. Germline CDR1 MNHNS, CDR2 SASEGT. CDR3 in amino acids: CASSELGVPYEQYF. For the CDR3, the DNA is TGTGCCAGCAGTGAACTCGGGGTTCCCTACGAGCAGTACTTC.

A few counts support this clone. The rearrangement links TRBV2 to TRBJ1-1; D gene ambiguous. This CDR3 is 11 amino acids long. Germline V gene data show CDR1 as SNHLY and CDR2 as FYNNEI. Trimming pared 8 bases from V and 3 bases from J, leaving 7 bases between. The DNA for the CDR3 is TGTGCCAGCTCCACTCACACTGAAGCTTTCTTT. Protein sequence: CASSTHTEAFF.

V usage is TRBV5-1 and J usage is TRBJ1-2, with 9 bases that match TRBD1. The CDR3 contains 14 residues. Trimming removed 6 bases from V and 2 bases from J; junction bases left unmatched: 5. CDR1 and CDR2 from the germline V gene are SGHRS and YFSETQ. The CDR3 DNA follows: TGCGCCAGCACCCCCGGGACAGGGAACTATGGCTACACCTTC. Translated: CASTPGTGNYGYTF.

J is TRBJ1-5 and V is TRBV19, with a weak D call TRBD1 (6 bases). Trimming shortened V by 8 bases and J by 3 bases, and 20 bases separated the two germline ends. From germline, CDR1 is LNHDA and CDR2 SQIVND (reference sequence). This CDR3 contains 16 residues. The CDR3 nucleotides are TGTGCCAGTTCCTTCGCACAGGGAAGATTCAATCAGCCCCAGCATTTT. Protein: CASSFAQGRFNQPQHF.